The clone carrying this T cell receptor beta chain has only one observation. These data belong to a study of T cell changes during pregnancy in multiple sclerosis. J lost 3 bases, V lost 6 bases, and 8 bases had no gene match. The CDR3 consists of 15 residues. Per the germline V gene, CDR1 is LNHDA and CDR2 is SQIVND (reference sequence). The data were produced by immunoSEQ multiplex PCR, yet TCRdb's version contains in-frame clones alone and is incomplete. The sample contains 35,000 to 40,000 clones, 90% to 95% of which appear only once. The chain has TRBV19 and TRBJ2-3; 8 bases line up with TRBD2. This specimen consisted of CD4+ T cells from peripheral blood mononuclear cells, obtained in the third trimester of pregnancy. The clonotype comes from a female donor with multiple sclerosis, enrolled in a pregnancy study. This CDR3 reads CASSSTSGGTDTQYF. The CDR3 DNA reads as TGTGCCAGTAGCTCCACAAGCGGGGGTACAGATACGCAGTATTTT.